Sequencing of this TCR beta chain was carried out in a study of blood T cell repertoires in COVID-19. Some clones are missing from TCRdb's copy, which holds only in-frame ones; the method was immunoSEQ multiplex PCR. The table lists about 140,000 clones, 84% of them singletons, with over 7% in the top ten. The trim removed 4 bases at V and 3 bases at J, leaving 0 bases unmatched. The CDR3 covers 13 residues. From germline, CDR1 is SQVTM and CDR2 ANQGSEA. This clonotype was obtained from a human donor in a cohort sampled during active COVID-19. The chain employs TRBV29-1 and TRBJ2-2; 9 nucleotides align to TRBD1. The sequenced sample consisted of peripheral blood. The CDR3: CSVGDRDTGELFF. CDR3 coding DNA: TGCAGCGTTGGGGACAGGGACACCGGGGAGCTGTTTTTT.